The text below deals with one T cell receptor beta chain. This record comes from a study of shared clonotypes between healthy human individuals. Trimming took 6 bases from V and 4 from J, leaving 3 bases between them. The CDR3 runs 11 residues. CDR1 is MDHEN and CDR2 is SYDVKM in the germline V gene. Produced via immunoSEQ multiplex PCR; TCRdb's table is partial and in-frame only. The table shows 950,000 to 1,100,000 clones, with about 76% occurring only once. The sample was memory CD4+ T cells sorted from blood. The subset denotes: CD45RA-negative fraction. This receptor was obtained from a man younger than 35 in good health. J is TRBJ1-4 and V is TRBV28, with D unclear. The CDR3 is CASRNNEKLFF. The CDR3 coding sequence is TGTGCCAGCAGGAATAATGAAAAACTGTTTTTT.